These 27 T cell receptor beta chains share one sample of origin, sequenced in a study of control samples from healthy donors and cancer patients. Sequencing used immunoSEQ multiplex PCR; TCRdb keeps in-frame clones, though not all of them. Among some 71,000 clones listed, 89% were seen once. Sequencing input: PBMCs. Source of these receptors: a man in his sixties with colorectal cancer.

J is TRBJ2-3 and V is TRBV12-3 or TRBV12-4; D call uncertain. CDR3 length: 12 amino acids. Trimming stripped 5 bases from V and 5 bases from J, with 8 bases between. DNA of the CDR3: TGTGCCAGCAGTGCCTCGGGAGATACGCAGTATTTT. Amino acid sequence: CASSASGDTQYF.

Only a few counts were recorded for this clone. This rearrangement joins TRBV10-1 to TRBJ1-6; possibly TRBD1 for D (6 bases). Trimming took off 5 bases at V and 9 bases at J, with 11 bases between the two ends. CDR3 size: 13 residues. Germline V gives CDR1 WNHNN, CDR2 SYGVQD (reference sequence). Here the CDR3 DNA reads TGCGCCAGCAGTCAGGGGTGGGGTTCACCCCTCCACTTT. It translates to CASSQGWGSPLHF.

The chain carries TRBV5-4 and TRBJ2-7; perhaps TRBD1 as D (6 bases). The CDR3 consists of 16 residues. V was clipped by 1 base and J by 0 bases, with 14 bases between them. Germline CDR1 SGHNT, CDR2 YYREEE (reference sequence). CDR3 sequence reads: CASSLNGGGNSYEQYF. The CDR3 DNA sequence: TGTGCCAGCAGCTTGAATGGGGGCGGCAACTCCTACGAGCAGTACTTC.

The rearrangement uses TRBV28 and TRBJ1-3; no definite D call. CDR1 and CDR2 (germline): MDHEN, SYDVKM. The CDR3 contains 14 residues. V lost 10 bases and J lost 0, with 13 bases in between. For the CDR3, the DNA is TGTGCCACCAAGACCGTCGTCTCTGGAAACACCATATATTTT. Translation: CATKTVVSGNTIYF.

V is TRBV11-2 and J is TRBJ2-7, with D perhaps assigned TRBD1 or TRBD2 (5 bases each). This CDR3 comprises 16 residues. Trimming left V 4 bases short and J 2 bases short, with 18 bases between. Per the germline V gene, CDR1 is SGHAT and CDR2 is FQNNGV. The CDR3 nucleotides read TGTGCCAGCAGCTCCCTATCCGGGACGGCGGCCTACGAGCAGTACTTC. It specifies CASSSLSGTAAYEQYF.

The chain combines TRBV4-2 with TRBJ2-1, with D tentatively TRBD1 (6 bases). The CDR3 length is 16 residues. Germline CDR1 and CDR2: LGHNA and YNFKEQ. The germline V and J ends were trimmed by 0 bases and 1 base, with 10 bases remaining between them. The CDR3 region is CASSQDPQGSYNEQFF. DNA of the CDR3: TGTGCCAGCAGCCAAGATCCCCAGGGGTCCTACAATGAGCAGTTCTTC.

V is TRBV20-1 and J is TRBJ1-2; tentatively, D is TRBD1 (5 bases). Deletions cut 3 bases from V and 1 base from J, with 9 bases between. The germline V gene encodes CDR1 DFQATT and CDR2 SNEGSKA (reference sequence). This CDR3 is built from 13 residues. The CDR3 region has the DNA TGCAGTGCTAGTGGGCAGGGTAACTATGGCTACACCTTC. Translating gives CSASGQGNYGYTF.

DNA for the CDR3: TGTGCCAGCAGATCCTCTCCAGGGGGCTTCTACGAGCAGTACTTC. Protein: CASRSSPGGFYEQYF. This sequence joins TRBV5-6 and TRBJ2-7; 8 bases agree with TRBD1. Losses at the gene ends were 5 bases for V and 3 bases for J; bases not matched to a gene: 10. CDR3 length: 15 amino acids. Germline CDR1 SGHDT, CDR2 YYEEEE.

The V and J genes are TRBV2 and TRBJ1-1; D may be TRBD1 (6 bases). The V gene lost 4 bases and the J gene lost 1 base, with 13 bases spanning the gap. This CDR3 is built from 15 residues. Germline values: CDR1 SNHLY, CDR2 FYNNEI. The CDR3 spells CASSGWGAENTEAFF. The CDR3 nucleotides are TGTGCCAGCAGTGGGTGGGGGGCCGAGAACACTGAAGCTTTCTTT.

The chain combines TRBV6-2 or TRBV6-3 with TRBJ1-1, with unresolved D. Germline V CDR1 and CDR2: MNHEY, SVGEGT. Trimming cost V 3 bases and J 4 bases, with 9 bases left between them. The CDR3 totals 13 residues. The CDR3 nucleotides read TGTGCCAGCAGTTATGATCGGCGCACTGAAGCTTTCTTT. It translates to CASSYDRRTEAFF.

The chain recombines TRBV3-1 (or the pseudogene TRBV3-2) with TRBJ2-2; D remains unclear. The V end lost 7 bases, the J end lost 7 bases, and 7 bases lay between the germline ends. CDR3 size: 11 residues. Germline CDR1 and CDR2: LGHDT and YNNKEL (reference sequence). The CDR3, as DNA: TGTGCCAGCAACTCAGTCGGGGAGCTGTTTTTT. Translating it yields CASNSVGELFF.

The J gene is TRBJ2-3, the V gene TRBV9; TRBD2 agrees at 11 bases. With 4 bases clipped from V and 3 bases from J, the junction kept 7 bases outside the gene matches. The germline V gene has CDR1 SGDLS and CDR2 YYNGEE. CDR3 length: 16 amino acids. The DNA of the CDR3 is TGTGCCAGCAGCCCTGCTAGCGGGGGGCCGACAGATACGCAGTATTTT. This translates into CASSPASGGPTDTQYF.

This clone was observed a single time. V and J are TRBV25-1 and TRBJ1-6; the D is unclear. The germline gives CDR1 MGHDK, CDR2 SYGVNS. V was pared by 9 bases and J by 6 bases, with 9 bases between. This CDR3 has 12 residues. The CDR3 here is CASSSGNSPLHF. The CDR3 DNA follows: TGTGCCAGTTCATCTGGTAATTCACCCCTCCACTTT.

The gene calls are TRBV30 and TRBJ1-1, with D maybe TRBD1 (6 bases). This CDR3 is built from 13 residues. V lost 1 base to trimming and J lost 4 bases, with 10 bases between them. Germline loops: CDR1 GTSNPN, CDR2 SVGIG (reference sequence). The CDR3 reads CAWSGGGGTEAFF. CDR3 in DNA: TGTGCCTGGAGTGGAGGGGGTGGCACTGAAGCTTTCTTT.

The chain is built from TRBV30 and TRBJ2-7, with no clear D. The CDR3 is 11 residues long. Trimming left V 5 bases short and J 4 bases short, with 9 bases between. Germline V CDR1 and CDR2: GTSNPN, SVGIG (reference sequence). The CDR3 coding sequence is TGTGCCTGGTCAAGGCTATACGAGCAGTACTTC. Translated, it gives CAWSRLYEQYF.

The gene calls are TRBV6-2 or TRBV6-3 and TRBJ1-4; D uncertain. This CDR3 has 16 amino acids. CDR1 and CDR2 from the germline V gene are MNHEY and SVGEGT. V dropped 5 bases and J dropped 0 bases, with 13 bases sitting between them. The DNA of the CDR3 is TGTGCCAGCAGTCCACCACCGGCTACAACTAATGAAAAACTGTTTTTT. Translation gives CASSPPPATTNEKLFF.

The chain has TRBV5-4 and TRBJ2-1; D is tentatively TRBD1 or TRBD2 (5 bases each). This CDR3 comprises 15 residues. Between the trimmed V and J ends, which lost 5 bases and 8 bases, there was a span of 20 bases. From germline, CDR1 is SGHNT and CDR2 YYREEE (reference sequence). CDR3 coding DNA: TGTGCCAGCAGTTTTGGGACCCCCCCGGGGTATGAGCAGTTCTTC. Its translation is CASSFGTPPGYEQFF.

This clone has just one count. The chain links TRBV5-6 to TRBJ2-3; D might be TRBD1 or TRBD2, each matching 5 bases. The CDR3 length is 15 residues. Germline loops: CDR1 SGHDT, CDR2 YYEEEE. Trimming cost V 0 bases and J 0 bases, with 8 bases left between them. The CDR3: CASSLGGYSTDTQYF. The CDR3 DNA reads TGTGCCAGCAGCTTGGGGGGGTATAGCACAGATACGCAGTATTTT.

The V and J genes are TRBV3-1 (or the pseudogene TRBV3-2) and TRBJ2-5, with 7 bases matching TRBD2. This CDR3 region has 15 residues. Germline V lookup: CDR1 LGHDT, CDR2 YNNKEL (reference sequence). Trimming cost V 4 bases and J 5 bases; bases outside gene matches: 10. The CDR3 DNA follows: TGTGCCAGCAGCCTACAGCGGGGCCGCACGGAGACCCAGTACTTC. Translating gives CASSLQRGRTETQYF.

This sequence joins TRBV7-9 and TRBJ2-1; 7 bases fit TRBD2. Germline assignment: CDR1 SEHNR and CDR2 FQNEAQ (reference sequence). The CDR3 extends over 18 amino acids. With 2 bases clipped from V and 2 bases from J, the junction kept 12 bases outside the gene matches. The CDR3 DNA follows: TGTGCCAGCAGCTTATTTCTTCGGACTAGTTGGGCCTACAATGAGCAGTTCTTC. Translation gives CASSLFLRTSWAYNEQFF.

This rearrangement joins TRBV5-5 to TRBJ2-5; the D gene is possibly TRBD1 (5 bases). In germline, CDR1 is SGHKS, CDR2 YYEKEE (reference sequence). The CDR3 spans 15 residues. Deletions cut 0 bases from V and 0 bases from J, with 9 bases between. The CDR3 DNA sequence: TGTGCCAGCAGCTTGGCCCCAGGGTACCAAGAGACCCAGTACTTC. It encodes CASSLAPGYQETQYF. Together with reference TRBV5-5 and TRBJ2-5, the CDR3 gives the full variable domain: DAGVTQSPTHLIKTRGQQVTLRCSPISGHKSVSWYQQVLGQGPQFIFQYYEKEERGRGNFPDRFSARQFPNYSSELNVNALLLGDSALYLCASSLAPGYQETQYFGPGTRLLVL.

The chain uses TRBV12-3 or TRBV12-4 and TRBJ1-3, with D perhaps matching TRBD1 (5 bases). V gave up 8 bases and J gave up 0 bases, with 8 bases separating them. The CDR3 is 13 amino acids. CDR3 coding DNA: TGTGCCAGCGGGACGGGCTCTGGAAACACCATATATTTT. This sequence encodes CASGTGSGNTIYF.

The rearrangement joins TRBV2 to TRBJ2-1, with 9 nucleotides matching TRBD2. CDR3 length: 14 amino acids. The germline CDR1 and CDR2 sequences are SNHLY and FYNNEI. V shed 10 bases and J 8 bases; nucleotides not matched to a gene: 12. In nucleotides, the CDR3 is TGTGCCATGTCCATAGCGGGGGCGGGGTATGAGCAGTTCTTC. This sequence encodes CAMSIAGAGYEQFF.

The CDR3: CASSEGAGAFNEKLFF. CDR3 DNA sequence: TGTGCCAGCAGCGAGGGGGCGGGGGCCTTTAATGAAAAACTGTTTTTT. V gene TRBV9 combines with J gene TRBJ1-4; 7 positions match TRBD1. CDR1 SGDLS and CDR2 YYNGEE come from the germline V gene. V lost 3 bases, J lost 4 bases, and 9 bases stayed unmatched. The length of the CDR3 is 16 residues.

V usage is TRBV6-4 and J usage is TRBJ2-1, with D possibly TRBD2 on 7 matching bases. The CDR3 length is 15 residues. Trimming took 3 bases from V and 7 from J, leaving 16 bases between them. Germline V gene data show CDR1 as MRHNA and CDR2 as SNTAGT. CDR3 DNA: TGTGCCAGCAGTGAAAGAGCGGGGAGGGGGAATGAGCAGTTCTTC. This codes for CASSERAGRGNEQFF.

This chain connects TRBV3-1 (or the pseudogene TRBV3-2) to TRBJ2-7, with 12 bases identical to TRBD1. This CDR3 spans 15 amino acids. Germline assignment: CDR1 LGHDT and CDR2 YNNKEL (reference sequence). J was trimmed by 3 bases and V by 6 bases; bases with no gene match: 6. CDR3 in DNA: TGTGCCAGCAGTCTTGGGACAGGGGGCCTCTACGAGCAGTACTTC. Translated: CASSLGTGGLYEQYF.

The J gene is TRBJ1-3, the V gene TRBV19; D uncertain. There are 16 residues in the CDR3. V lost 5 bases, J lost 2 bases, and 16 bases lay in between. Germline V gene data show CDR1 as LNHDA and CDR2 as SQIVND (reference sequence). The CDR3 DNA reads as TGTGCCAGTAGTTCCACTCCCGGGAAGACTGGAAACACCATATATTTT. This translates into CASSSTPGKTGNTIYF.